What follows is one TCR beta chain and its context. Antigen specificity is unknown. This CDR3 has 13 residues. The V gene's germline CDR1 is MNHNY and CDR2 SVGAGI (reference sequence). Trimming removed 8 bases from V and 0 bases from J, with 8 bases in between. 5'RACE template switching produced TCR cDNA carrying a universal primer site and UMIs. From the 5' RACE reads, TCRdb called clonotypes with MiXCR, one entry per CDR3 protein. The data hold hundreds of thousands of distinct CDR3 sequences, with roughly an eighth observed a single time. These data come from a study of T cells after yellow fever vaccination. Study-level points and caveats: Overall, a small share of clonotypes was seen in both CD4 and CD8 compartments.

The TCR comes from a man younger than 45 who received the YFV17D yellow fever vaccine. Sequencing used PBMCs, obtained on the day of the yellow fever booster vaccination. The V gene is TRBV6-6, the J gene TRBJ2-1; TRBD2 is a possible D gene (5 bases). CDR3: CASERVSYNEQFF. The CDR3 DNA reads as TGTGCCAGCGAGAGGGTCTCCTACAATGAGCAGTTCTTC.